The T cell receptor beta chain under discussion was sequenced for a study of T cell responses to AZD1222 COVID-19 vaccine. The V gene end was trimmed by 4 bases and the J gene end by 4 bases; junction bases not matched to a gene: 2. CDR3 length: 13 amino acids. CDR1 is LNHDA, CDR2 SQIVND, per germline (reference sequence). Study conclusions and caveats: Clonal diversity was possibly underestimated, and white British individuals and females predominated among donors. Close to half of all spike-specific TCRs reportedly target regions of the variants that are unmutated.

As regards this clone: As yet, its antigen is unknown.

Sequencing used immunoSEQ multiplex PCR; TCRdb keeps in-frame clones, though not all of them. Of around 130,000 clones detected, 94% appear once; the ten largest clones hold 6.6%. Sequenced here: peripheral blood, sampled on day 0 of AZD1222 vaccination. The V and J genes are TRBV19 and TRBJ2-5; TRBD1 aligns across 8 bases. This receptor was obtained from an adult in good health. CDR3 region: CASSKQGGETQYF. For the CDR3, the DNA is TGTGCCAGTAGTAAACAGGGGGGAGAGACCCAGTACTTC. Drawing the rest from reference TRBV19 and TRBJ2-5, the complete variable domain is DGGITQSPKYLFRKEGQNVTLSCEQNLNHDAMYWYRQDPGQGLRLIYYSQIVNDFQKGDIAEGYSVSREKKESFPLTVTSAQKNPTAFYLCASSKQGGETQYFGPGTRLLVL.